The clone carrying this T cell receptor beta chain was picked up a small number of times. Antigen: not known. TCRdb re-analysed the RACE reads in MiXCR, keeping a single row per CDR3 protein. The sample gives 130,000 or so distinct CDR3 sequences, roughly 12% of which show up once; around 2.5% is in the top ten. The source of the sample is a study of human T cells and chemical hapten exposure. The study's findings and limits: The donors suffered from alopecia, so their immune response may not match that of healthy people.

Stated time point: patch test 3, about 24 weeks after DPC sensitization. The treatment denotes: therapeutic diphenylcyclopropenone sensitization with weekly scalp DPC. With V trimmed by 4 bases and J by 0 bases, 15 bases remained unmatched. This CDR3 contains 20 residues. CDR1 SGHTA and CDR2 FQGNSA come from the germline V gene. This sample comprised whole blood, obtained in connection with sensitization to the hapten diphenylcyclopropenone (DPC). The clonotype comes from a woman between 45 and 65 years old with alopecia areata. Some clones in this sample may be carry-over from other donors' samples. This rearrangement joins TRBV7-2 to TRBJ2-3, with 11 bases identical to TRBD2. In DNA, the CDR3 is TGTGCCAGCAGCTACGGGACTAGCGGTCACGGAAGAACTAGCACAGATACGCAGTATTTT. This codes for CASSYGTSGHGRTSTDTQYF.